This passage covers 28 T cell receptor beta chains from one sample sequenced in a study of blood T cell repertoires in COVID-19. The table came from immunoSEQ multiplex PCR; TCRdb's copy has only in-frame clones and leaves some out. The sample contains a few hundred thousand clones, about 89% of which appear only once. The sequencing sample was made of peripheral blood. The source is a woman aged 45 to 65 who had recovered from COVID-19.

The chain combines TRBV28 with TRBJ1-2; D is possibly TRBD1 (6 bases). The CDR3 has 15 amino acids. In germline, CDR1 is MDHEN, CDR2 SYDVKM. Trimming removed 4 bases at V and 8 bases at J, with 20 bases between. The CDR3 DNA sequence: TGTGCCAGCAGTTGGCCATCAGGGCAGGGGACCGGCTACACCTTC. Translation gives CASSWPSGQGTGYTF.

The chain uses TRBV10-3 and TRBJ1-2; D ambiguous. The length of the CDR3 is 13 residues. Trimming shortened V by 6 bases and J by 0 bases, and 8 bases separated the two germline ends. The germline CDR1 and CDR2 sequences are ENHRY and SYGVKD. The CDR3 is CAISEQANYGYTF. In DNA, the CDR3 is TGTGCCATCAGCGAGCAGGCTAACTATGGCTACACCTTC.

This chain uses TRBV9 with TRBJ1-3; the D gene is possibly TRBD1 (6 bases). The CDR3 has 18 amino acids. V lost 2 bases and J lost 3, with 21 bases in between. Germline V gene sequence: CDR1 SGDLS, CDR2 YYNGEE. The CDR3 DNA sequence: TGTGCCAGCAGCGTTAATTCGGGGAGGGGGTCGTTTGGAAACACCATATATTTT. It codes for CASSVNSGRGSFGNTIYF.

This chain joins TRBV4-3 and TRBJ2-1; 9 bases match TRBD1. The CDR3 sequence is 15 residues long. Trimming removed 2 bases from V and 7 bases from J; junction bases left unmatched: 6. Germline V CDR1 and CDR2: LGHNA, YSLEER. The CDR3 here is CASSQPGTGLNEQFF. The CDR3, as DNA: TGCGCCAGCAGCCAACCCGGGACAGGGTTAAATGAGCAGTTCTTC.

The chain joins TRBV21-1 to TRBJ2-1; the listed D gene, TRBD2, was not tested against the DNA. TRBV21-1 is recorded as a pseudogene. CDR3 length: 18 residues. This CDR3 is CASSKARGRGRAKKGKFF. The CDR3 region has the DNA TGTGCCAGCAGCAAAGCGCGGGGGCGCGGGAGGGCCAAAAAGGGGAAGTTCTTC.

The rearrangement joins TRBV4-3 to TRBJ1-2; no clear D. The ends were cut back, 2 bases at V and 1 base at J, with 5 bases in the middle. The CDR3 runs 13 residues. CDR1 and CDR2 from the germline V gene are LGHNA and YSLEER. DNA of the CDR3: TGCGCCAGCAGCCAAAATAATAACTATGGCTACACCTTC. Its translation is CASSQNNNYGYTF.

The chain is built from TRBV7-3 and TRBJ2-3, with 14 bases aligning to TRBD2. This CDR3 spans 17 amino acids. Losses at the gene ends were 4 bases for V and 3 bases for J; bases not matched to a gene: 6. Germline CDR1 and CDR2: SGHTA and FQGTGA. DNA of the CDR3: TGTGCCAGCAGCTGGGGGCGACTAGCGGGAGGGACAGATACGCAGTATTTT. Encoded protein: CASSWGRLAGGTDTQYF.

The chain recombines TRBV19 with TRBJ1-1; 9 bases agree with TRBD1. In germline, CDR1 is LNHDA, CDR2 SQIVND (reference sequence). The CDR3 has 14 amino acids. The V segment lost 6 bases and the J segment 0 bases; nucleotides outside the gene matches: 2. Here the CDR3 DNA reads TGTGCCAGTAGGGGGACAGGGATGAACACTGAAGCTTTCTTT. It yields the protein CASRGTGMNTEAFF.

The chain has TRBV28 and TRBJ2-3, with TRBD2 matching 9 bases. The V gene end was trimmed by 2 bases and the J gene end by 8 bases; junction bases not matched to a gene: 8. CDR3 length: 15 amino acids. CDR1 is MDHEN, CDR2 SYDVKM, per germline. The CDR3, as DNA: TGTGCCAGCAGTTTAGAACTAGCGGGTTTGGGTACGCAGTATTTT. Its translation is CASSLELAGLGTQYF.

The chain combines TRBV11-2 with TRBJ2-1; 10 bases agree with TRBD2. The CDR3 loop spans 16 amino acids. Germline CDR1 is SGHAT and CDR2 is FQNNGV. The trim removed 4 bases at V and 3 bases at J, leaving 6 bases unmatched. CDR3 DNA sequence: TGTGCCAGCAGCTCCCGCACTAGCGGGAACTACAATGAGCAGTTCTTC. Translated: CASSSRTSGNYNEQFF. The entire variable domain, with the rest obtained from reference TRBV11-2 and TRBJ2-1, is as follows: EAGVAQSPRYKIIEKRQSVAFWCNPISGHATLYWYQQILGQGPKLLIQFQNNGVVDDSQLPKDRFSAERLKGVDSTLKIQPAKLEDSAVYLCASSSRTSGNYNEQFFGPGTRLTVL.

This rearrangement joins TRBV29-1 to TRBJ2-3; no clear D gene. Trimming pared 4 bases from V and 0 bases from J, leaving 8 bases between. This CDR3 has 13 residues. Per the germline V gene, CDR1 is SQVTM and CDR2 is ANQGSEA. The CDR3 here is CSVATGSTDTQYF. Written as DNA, the CDR3 is TGCAGCGTTGCAACCGGGAGCACAGATACGCAGTATTTT.

The count of this clone is one. The rearrangement uses TRBV10-2 and TRBJ1-2; the D gene is possibly TRBD1 (5 bases). With 5 bases removed from V and 8 bases from J, the gap between germline ends came to 9 bases. Germline V gene lookup returns CDR1 WSHSY and CDR2 SAAADI. This CDR3 contains 11 residues. CDR3 sequence: CASSQGKGYTF. CDR3 sequence (DNA): TGCGCCAGCAGTCAGGGCAAGGGCTACACCTTC.

This chain links TRBV11-2 with TRBJ2-3; 12 nucleotides align to TRBD2. J lost 11 bases, V lost 6 bases, and 3 bases had no gene match. CDR1 and CDR2 (germline): SGHAT, FQNNGV. This CDR3 spans 12 amino acids. CDR3 residues: CASRPGLAGQYF. The CDR3 region has the DNA TGTGCCAGCAGGCCGGGACTAGCGGGGCAGTATTTT.

The chain links TRBV7-8 to TRBJ1-4, with a tentative D call TRBD1 (5 bases). Looked up from germline, CDR1 is SGHVS and CDR2 is FQNEAQ. This CDR3 spans 16 amino acids. The V end lost 0 bases, the J end lost 3 bases, and 11 bases lay between the germline ends. CDR3 DNA sequence: TGTGCCAGCAGCTTAGCGCGGGGACGGCCTAATGAAAAACTGTTTTTT. Its translation is CASSLARGRPNEKLFF.

The V and J genes are TRBV2 and TRBJ1-5, with TRBD1 as a possible D gene (6 bases). Germline CDR1 SNHLY, CDR2 FYNNEI. This CDR3 has 14 residues. V was clipped by 5 bases and J by 3 bases, with 11 bases between them. This chain's CDR3 is CASSQQGLNQPQHF. DNA for the CDR3: TGTGCCAGCAGTCAGCAGGGGCTCAATCAGCCCCAGCATTTT.

J is TRBJ1-5 and V is TRBV6-2 or TRBV6-3, with 7 bases identical to TRBD1. Germline V gene lookup returns CDR1 MNHEY and CDR2 SVGEGT. The CDR3 contains 18 residues. Trimming removed 1 base from V and 4 bases from J; junction bases left unmatched: 13. The CDR3 DNA reads as TGTGCCAGCAGTTACTACGTGGGACAGCCAATAAAAAATCAGCCCCAGCATTTT. Encoded protein: CASSYYVGQPIKNQPQHF.

The CDR3 region has the DNA TGTGCCAGCAGCTTGGGACAGAGGAGCTCCTACGAGCAGTACTTC. Translating it yields CASSLGQRSSYEQYF. The chain combines TRBV5-4 with TRBJ2-7; possible D gene TRBD1, 5 bases. This CDR3 comprises 15 residues. Germline V lookup: CDR1 SGHNT, CDR2 YYREEE (reference sequence). With 0 bases removed from V and 0 bases from J, the gap between germline ends came to 10 bases.

The chain is built from TRBV2 and TRBJ2-3; TRBD2 matches 9 bases. The CDR3 sequence is 15 residues long. Germline V lookup: CDR1 SNHLY, CDR2 FYNNEI. V gave up 3 bases and J gave up 2 bases; unmatched junction bases: 3. The CDR3 nucleotides are TGTGCCAGCAGTGATCTAGCGGGGAACACAGATACGCAGTATTTT. Amino acid sequence: CASSDLAGNTDTQYF.

The rearrangement uses TRBV12-3 or TRBV12-4 and TRBJ1-1; 8 bases are shared with TRBD1. CDR3 size: 13 residues. With V trimmed by 4 bases and J by 14 bases, 12 bases remained unmatched. The CDR3 spells CASSSPPGQATFF. CDR3 sequence (DNA): TGTGCCAGCAGTTCTCCTCCGGGACAGGCGACGTTCTTT.

This chain uses TRBV5-1 with TRBJ2-7; TRBD1 matches 9 bases. Losses at the gene ends were 3 bases for V and 3 bases for J; bases not matched to a gene: 7. This CDR3 contains 15 residues. In germline, CDR1 is SGHRS, CDR2 YFSETQ. The DNA for the CDR3 is TGCGCCAGCAGCTCATGGACAGGGGAGCTCTACGAGCAGTACTTC. This codes for CASSSWTGELYEQYF.

This clone turned up a few times. V usage is TRBV30 and J usage is TRBJ2-5, with D possibly matching TRBD2 (6 bases). The CDR3 loop spans 15 amino acids. Trimming left V 3 bases short and J 5 bases short, with 19 bases between. Germline CDR1 reads GTSNPN; CDR2 reads SVGIG (reference sequence). The CDR3 sequence: CAWSGRRDWRETQYF. CDR3 coding DNA: TGTGCCTGGAGCGGACGTAGGGACTGGCGGGAGACCCAGTACTTC.

The V and J genes are TRBV28 and TRBJ1-2; no firm D call. V was clipped by 6 bases and J by 8 bases, with 16 bases between them. This CDR3 comprises 13 residues. Germline V gene lookup returns CDR1 MDHEN and CDR2 SYDVKM. The CDR3 region is CASSAPRIKGYTF. The CDR3 DNA sequence: TGTGCCAGCAGCGCTCCTAGAATTAAAGGCTACACCTTC.

The table lists this clone with a count of one. The rearrangement joins TRBV19 to TRBJ2-2, with a weak D call TRBD1 (5 bases). The CDR3 is 16 residues long. Trimming pared 4 bases from V and 6 bases from J, leaving 18 bases between. Germline V gives CDR1 LNHDA, CDR2 SQIVND (reference sequence). CDR3 nucleotide sequence: TGTGCCAGTAGTAGCCTGGGGCAGGGTGGAGCCGGGGAGCTGTTTTTT. It codes for CASSSLGQGGAGELFF.

The CDR3 region has the DNA TGTGCCAGCAGTTTATCCCCTAGCGGGAGTGGTGAGCAGTTCTTC. It yields the protein CASSLSPSGSGEQFF. The chain recombines TRBV27 with TRBJ2-1, with TRBD2 identical over 10 bases. From germline, CDR1 is MNHEY and CDR2 SMNVEV (reference sequence). CDR3 length: 15 amino acids. V was clipped by 0 bases and J by 9 bases; unmatched bases: 5.

The V and J genes are TRBV5-8 and TRBJ1-5; 7 bases map to TRBD1. CDR3 length: 17 amino acids. J was trimmed by 0 bases and V by 4 bases; bases with no gene match: 10. The germline CDR1 and CDR2 sequences are SGHTS and YDEGEE. The chain's CDR3 is CASSAGDSRDSNQPQHF. The DNA for the CDR3 is TGTGCCAGCAGCGCCGGGGACAGTCGGGATAGCAATCAGCCCCAGCATTTT.

The rearrangement uses TRBV5-1 and TRBJ1-2; a weak D match, TRBD1 (5 bases). The CDR3 sequence is 15 residues long. The ends were cut back, 0 bases at V and 2 bases at J, with 11 bases in the middle. The germline CDR1 and CDR2 sequences are SGHRS and YFSETQ. The CDR3 is CASSLALGENYGYTF. In DNA, the CDR3 is TGCGCCAGCAGCTTGGCCTTAGGGGAAAACTATGGCTACACCTTC.

The V and J genes are TRBV19 and TRBJ2-1; TRBD2 aligns across 9 bases. J gave up 9 bases and V 3 bases, and 9 bases lay outside the gene matches. CDR3 size: 15 residues. Germline V gene data show CDR1 as LNHDA and CDR2 as SQIVND (reference sequence). CDR3 nucleotides: TGTGCCAGTAGTATTGTGGCTAGCGGGAAATCTGAGCAGTTCTTC. The encoded protein is CASSIVASGKSEQFF.

The chain employs TRBV11-2 and TRBJ2-1; 12 bases agree with TRBD2. The CDR3 runs 12 residues. V trimming: 5 bases; J trimming: 13 bases; junction bases outside the gene matches: 3. Germline assignment: CDR1 SGHAT and CDR2 FQNNGV. For the CDR3, the DNA is TGTGCCAGCAGCCGACTAGCGGGGGATCAGTTCTTC. It specifies CASSRLAGDQFF.